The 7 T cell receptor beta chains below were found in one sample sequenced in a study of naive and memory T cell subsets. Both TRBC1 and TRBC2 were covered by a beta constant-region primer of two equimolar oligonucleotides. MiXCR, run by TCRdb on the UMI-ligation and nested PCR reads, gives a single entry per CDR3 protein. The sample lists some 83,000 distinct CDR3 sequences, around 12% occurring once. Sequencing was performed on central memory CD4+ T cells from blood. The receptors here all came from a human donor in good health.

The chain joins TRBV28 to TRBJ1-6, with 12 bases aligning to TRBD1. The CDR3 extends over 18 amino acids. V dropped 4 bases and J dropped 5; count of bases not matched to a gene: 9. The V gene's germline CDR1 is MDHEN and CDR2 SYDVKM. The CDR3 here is CASSSWDRGLSNNSPLHF. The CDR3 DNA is TGTGCCAGCAGTTCCTGGGACAGGGGGCTTTCGAATAATTCACCCCTCCACTTT.

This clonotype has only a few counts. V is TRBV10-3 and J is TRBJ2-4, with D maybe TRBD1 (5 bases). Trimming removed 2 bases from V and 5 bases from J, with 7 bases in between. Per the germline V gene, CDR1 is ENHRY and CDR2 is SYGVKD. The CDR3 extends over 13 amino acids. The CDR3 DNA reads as TGTGCCATCAGTGAGGGACAAGAAAACATTCAGTACTTC. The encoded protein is CAISEGQENIQYF.

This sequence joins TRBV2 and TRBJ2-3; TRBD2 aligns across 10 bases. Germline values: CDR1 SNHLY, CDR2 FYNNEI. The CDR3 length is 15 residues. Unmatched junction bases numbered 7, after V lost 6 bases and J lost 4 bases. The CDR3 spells CASSALAGVSDTQYF. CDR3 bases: TGTGCCAGCAGCGCCCTAGCGGGAGTATCAGATACGCAGTATTTT. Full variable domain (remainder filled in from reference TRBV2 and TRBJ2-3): EPEVTQTPSHQVTQMGQEVILRCVPISNHLYFYWYRQILGQKVEFLVSFYNNEISEKSEIFDDQFSVERPDGSNFTLKIRSTKLEDSAMYFCASSALAGVSDTQYFGPGTRLTVL.

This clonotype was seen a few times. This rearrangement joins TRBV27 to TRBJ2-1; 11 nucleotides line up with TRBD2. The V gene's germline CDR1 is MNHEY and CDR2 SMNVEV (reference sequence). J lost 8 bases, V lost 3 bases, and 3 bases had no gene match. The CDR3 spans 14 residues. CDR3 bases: TGTGCCAGCAGTTTTAGCGGGAGGGCGGATGAGCAGTTCTTC. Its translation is CASSFSGRADEQFF.

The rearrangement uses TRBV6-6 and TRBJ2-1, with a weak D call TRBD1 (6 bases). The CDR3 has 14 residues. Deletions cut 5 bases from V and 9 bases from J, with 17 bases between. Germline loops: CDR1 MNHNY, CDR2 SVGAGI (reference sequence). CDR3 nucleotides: TGTGCCAGCAGTCGACAGGTGACGCTCCCTGAGCAGTTCTTC. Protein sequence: CASSRQVTLPEQFF.

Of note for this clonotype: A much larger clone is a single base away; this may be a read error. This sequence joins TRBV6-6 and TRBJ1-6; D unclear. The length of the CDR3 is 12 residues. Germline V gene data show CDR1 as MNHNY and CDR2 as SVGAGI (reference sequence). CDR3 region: CASSGYRSPLNF. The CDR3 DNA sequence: TGTGCCAGCAGTGGTTACCGTTCACCCCTCAACTTT.

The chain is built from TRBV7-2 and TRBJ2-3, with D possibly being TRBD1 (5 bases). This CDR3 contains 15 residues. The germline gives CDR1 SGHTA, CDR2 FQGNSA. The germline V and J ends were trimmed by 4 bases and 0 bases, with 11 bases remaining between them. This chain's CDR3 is CASSSTGASTDTQYF. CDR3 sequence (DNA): TGTGCCAGCAGCTCAACAGGTGCTAGCACAGATACGCAGTATTTT.